Below, one TCR beta chain is given with its context. As yet, its antigen is unknown. The repertoire was sequenced with immunoSEQ multiplex PCR; TCRdb's copy has only in-frame clones and lacks some. Here the sample spans roughly 110,000 clones, over 65% being singletons. Germline CDR1 reads SGHTA; CDR2 reads FQGNSA. This CDR3 has 17 amino acids. V gave up 3 bases and J gave up 5 bases; unmatched junction bases: 14. This specimen belongs to a study of PD-1 blockade in mismatch repair-deficient tumors. About the study: Patients had approximately 13 mismatch repair-deficient cancer types and were previously treated and progressing.

Overall study results and limits: Tumor-resident clones, often absent from pretreatment blood, expanded after pembrolizumab and then contracted.

PCR or immunohistochemistry showed mismatch repair deficiency in every enrolled patient. Three pembrolizumab responders had their TCRs sequenced. The chain links TRBV7-2 to TRBJ2-7, with 9 nucleotides matching TRBD2. The origin of this receptor is an adult with mismatch repair-deficient cancer. The input for sequencing was peripheral blood, taken approximately 60 weeks after starting pembrolizumab. The CDR3 sequence is CASSLQSAGGRRNEQYF. The CDR3 bases are TGTGCCAGCAGCTTGCAATCAGCGGGAGGCCGGAGAAACGAGCAGTACTTC.